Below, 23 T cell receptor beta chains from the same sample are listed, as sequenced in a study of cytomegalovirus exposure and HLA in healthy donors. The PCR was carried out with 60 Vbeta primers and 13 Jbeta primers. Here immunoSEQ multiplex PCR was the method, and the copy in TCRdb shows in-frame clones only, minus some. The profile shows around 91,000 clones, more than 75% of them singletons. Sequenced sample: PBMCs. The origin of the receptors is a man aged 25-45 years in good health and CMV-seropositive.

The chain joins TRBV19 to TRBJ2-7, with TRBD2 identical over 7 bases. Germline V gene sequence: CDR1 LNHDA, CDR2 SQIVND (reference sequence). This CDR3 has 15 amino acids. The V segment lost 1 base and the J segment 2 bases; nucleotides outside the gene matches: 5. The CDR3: CASSIGGGLTYEQYF. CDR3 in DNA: TGTGCCAGTAGTATAGGGGGAGGGCTGACCTACGAGCAGTACTTC.

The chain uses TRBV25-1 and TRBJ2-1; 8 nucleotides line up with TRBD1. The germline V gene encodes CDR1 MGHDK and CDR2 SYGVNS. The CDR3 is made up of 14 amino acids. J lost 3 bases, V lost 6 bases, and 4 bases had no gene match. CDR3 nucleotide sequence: TGTGCCAGCAGAGCCGGGACAGGCTACAATGAGCAGTTCTTC. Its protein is CASRAGTGYNEQFF.

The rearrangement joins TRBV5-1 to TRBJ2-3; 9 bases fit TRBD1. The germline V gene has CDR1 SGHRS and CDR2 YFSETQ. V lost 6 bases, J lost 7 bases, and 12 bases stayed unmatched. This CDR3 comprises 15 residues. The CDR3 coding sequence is TGCGCCAGCACCCTGGAAGGGACAGGGCCACATACGCAGTATTTT. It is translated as CASTLEGTGPHTQYF.

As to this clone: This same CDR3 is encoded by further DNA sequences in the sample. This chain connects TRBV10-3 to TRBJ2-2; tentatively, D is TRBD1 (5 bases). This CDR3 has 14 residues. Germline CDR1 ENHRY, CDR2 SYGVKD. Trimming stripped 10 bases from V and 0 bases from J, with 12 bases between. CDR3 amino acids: CATRQGTNTGELFF. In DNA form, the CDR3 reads TGTGCCACCCGGCAGGGCACGAACACCGGGGAGCTGTTTTTT.

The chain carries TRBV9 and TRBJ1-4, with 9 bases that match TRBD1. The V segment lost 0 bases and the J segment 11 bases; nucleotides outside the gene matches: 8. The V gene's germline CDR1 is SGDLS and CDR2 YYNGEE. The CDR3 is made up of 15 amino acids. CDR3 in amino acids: CASSVGGQGMEKLFF. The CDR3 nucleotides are TGTGCCAGCAGCGTAGGGGGACAGGGAATGGAGAAACTGTTTTTT.

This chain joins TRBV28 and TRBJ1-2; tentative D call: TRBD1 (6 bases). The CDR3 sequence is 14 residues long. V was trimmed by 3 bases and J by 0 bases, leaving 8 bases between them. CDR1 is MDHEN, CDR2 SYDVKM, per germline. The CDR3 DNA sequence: TGTGCCAGCAGTTTGAGGACAGCTAACTATGGCTACACCTTC. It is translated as CASSLRTANYGYTF.

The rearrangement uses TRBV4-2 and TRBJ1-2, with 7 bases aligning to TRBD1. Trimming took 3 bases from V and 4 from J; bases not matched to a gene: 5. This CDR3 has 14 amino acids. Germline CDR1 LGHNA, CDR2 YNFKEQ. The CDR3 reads CASSHEGQSYGYTF. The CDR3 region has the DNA TGTGCCAGCAGCCATGAGGGACAGAGCTATGGCTACACCTTC.

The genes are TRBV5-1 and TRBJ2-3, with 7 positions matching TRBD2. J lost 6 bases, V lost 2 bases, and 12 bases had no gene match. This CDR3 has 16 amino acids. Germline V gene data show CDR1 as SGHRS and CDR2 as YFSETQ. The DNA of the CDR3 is TGCGCCAGCAGCTTCCGGGTTGGCGGGAGTCTTGATACGCAGTATTTT. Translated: CASSFRVGGSLDTQYF.

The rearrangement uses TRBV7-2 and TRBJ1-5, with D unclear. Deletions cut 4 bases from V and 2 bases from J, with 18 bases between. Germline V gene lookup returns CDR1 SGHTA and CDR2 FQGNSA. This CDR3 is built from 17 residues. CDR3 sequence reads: CASSSPGWGQGNQPQHF. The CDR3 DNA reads TGTGCCAGCAGCTCCCCGGGGTGGGGTCAGGGCAATCAGCCCCAGCATTTT.

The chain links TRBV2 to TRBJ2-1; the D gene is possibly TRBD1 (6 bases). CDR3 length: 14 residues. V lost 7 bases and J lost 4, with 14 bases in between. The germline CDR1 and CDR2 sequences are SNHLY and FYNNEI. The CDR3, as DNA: TGTGCCAGCAACAACAGGGTTGGGTACAATGAGCAGTTCTTC. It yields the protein CASNNRVGYNEQFF.

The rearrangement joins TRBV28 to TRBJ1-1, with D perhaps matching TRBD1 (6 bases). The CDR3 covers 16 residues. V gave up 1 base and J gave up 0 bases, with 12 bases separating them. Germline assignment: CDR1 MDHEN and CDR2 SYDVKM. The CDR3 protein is CASSLSAGVLNTEAFF. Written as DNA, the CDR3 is TGTGCCAGCAGTTTATCGGCAGGGGTATTGAACACTGAAGCTTTCTTT.

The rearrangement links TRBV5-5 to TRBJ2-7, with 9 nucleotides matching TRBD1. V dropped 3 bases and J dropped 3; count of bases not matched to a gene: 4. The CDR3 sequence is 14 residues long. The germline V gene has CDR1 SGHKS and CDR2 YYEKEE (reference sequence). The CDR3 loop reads CASSSGDRDYEQYF. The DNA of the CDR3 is TGTGCCAGCAGCTCGGGGGACAGGGACTACGAGCAGTACTTC.

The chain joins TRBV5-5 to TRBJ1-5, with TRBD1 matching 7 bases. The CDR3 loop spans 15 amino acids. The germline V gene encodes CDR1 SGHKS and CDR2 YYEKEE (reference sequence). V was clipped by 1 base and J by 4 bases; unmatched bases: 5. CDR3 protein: CASSLMGDRNQPQHF. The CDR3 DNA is TGTGCCAGCAGCTTGATGGGGGACAGAAATCAGCCCCAGCATTTT.

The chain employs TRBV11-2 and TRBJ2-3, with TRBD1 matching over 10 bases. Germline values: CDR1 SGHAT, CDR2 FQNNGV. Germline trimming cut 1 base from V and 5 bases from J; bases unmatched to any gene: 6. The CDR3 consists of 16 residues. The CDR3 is CASSLVGTGDKDTQYF. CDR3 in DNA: TGTGCCAGCAGCTTAGTCGGGACAGGGGACAAAGATACGCAGTATTTT.

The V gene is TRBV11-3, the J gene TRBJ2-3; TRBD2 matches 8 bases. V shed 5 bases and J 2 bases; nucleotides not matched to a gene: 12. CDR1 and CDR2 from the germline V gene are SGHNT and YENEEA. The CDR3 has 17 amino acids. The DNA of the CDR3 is TGTGCCAGCAGCCCCTACGCTAGCGGGCAAGTCACAGATACGCAGTATTTT. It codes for CASSPYASGQVTDTQYF.

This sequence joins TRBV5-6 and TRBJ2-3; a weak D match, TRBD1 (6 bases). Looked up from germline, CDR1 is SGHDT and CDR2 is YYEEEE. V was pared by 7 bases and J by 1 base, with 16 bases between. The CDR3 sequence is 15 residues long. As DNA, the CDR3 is TGTGCCAGCTCCGGTCAGGGGCCAGGCACAGATACGCAGTATTTT. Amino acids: CASSGQGPGTDTQYF.

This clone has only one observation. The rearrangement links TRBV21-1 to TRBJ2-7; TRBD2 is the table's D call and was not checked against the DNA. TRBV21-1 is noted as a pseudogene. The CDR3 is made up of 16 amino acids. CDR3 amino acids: CASSKEVVSTVNEQYF. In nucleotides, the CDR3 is TGTGCCAGCAGCAAAGAAGTCGTGAGCACGGTCAACGAGCAGTACTTC.

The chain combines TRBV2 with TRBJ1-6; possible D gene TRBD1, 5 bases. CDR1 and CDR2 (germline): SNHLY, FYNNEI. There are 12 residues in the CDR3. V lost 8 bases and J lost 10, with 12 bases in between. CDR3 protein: CASALPGSPLHF. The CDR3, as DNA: TGTGCCAGCGCCCTCCCAGGGTCACCCCTCCACTTT.

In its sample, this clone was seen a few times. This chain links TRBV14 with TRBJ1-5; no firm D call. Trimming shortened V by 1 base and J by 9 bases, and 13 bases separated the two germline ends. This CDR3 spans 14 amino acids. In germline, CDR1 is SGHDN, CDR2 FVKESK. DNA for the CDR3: TGTGCCAGCAGCCAAGGTCCGGGTTTTCGGCCCCAGCATTTT. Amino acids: CASSQGPGFRPQHF.

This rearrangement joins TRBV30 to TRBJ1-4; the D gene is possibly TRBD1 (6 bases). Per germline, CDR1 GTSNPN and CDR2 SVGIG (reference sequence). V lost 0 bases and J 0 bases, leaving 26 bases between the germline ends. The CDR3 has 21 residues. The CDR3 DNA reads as TGTGCCTGGAGTGTTGGGGTCGGCAGGGGCGGATTTTATGCAACTAATGAAAAACTGTTTTTT. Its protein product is CAWSVGVGRGGFYATNEKLFF.

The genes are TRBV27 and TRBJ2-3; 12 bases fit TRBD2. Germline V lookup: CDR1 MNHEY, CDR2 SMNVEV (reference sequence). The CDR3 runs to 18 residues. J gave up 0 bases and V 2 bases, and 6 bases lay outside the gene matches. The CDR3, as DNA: TGTGCCAGCAGTTTAGAGGGACTAGCGGGCCTTAGCACAGATACGCAGTATTTT. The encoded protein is CASSLEGLAGLSTDTQYF.

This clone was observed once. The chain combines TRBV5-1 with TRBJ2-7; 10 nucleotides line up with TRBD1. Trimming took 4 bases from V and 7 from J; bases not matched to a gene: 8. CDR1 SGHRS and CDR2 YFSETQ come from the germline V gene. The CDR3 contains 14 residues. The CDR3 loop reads CASSRDRGFEEQYF. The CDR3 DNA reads TGCGCCAGCAGCCGGGACAGGGGTTTTGAGGAGCAGTACTTC.

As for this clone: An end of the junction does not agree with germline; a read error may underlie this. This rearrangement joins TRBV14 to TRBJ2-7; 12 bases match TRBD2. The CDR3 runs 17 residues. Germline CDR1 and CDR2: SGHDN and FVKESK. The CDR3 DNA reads TGTGCCGGCAGCCAAGCTAGCGGGAGGGCCGGCGGTTACGAGCAGTACTTC. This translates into CAGSQASGRAGGYEQYF.